The subject of this entry is one T cell receptor beta chain. The antigen is undetermined. The sample comes from a study of cytomegalovirus exposure and HLA in healthy donors. This table comes from immunoSEQ multiplex PCR, and its TCRdb copy is limited to in-frame clones, with some not included. Of 200,000 or so clones listed, 70% to 90% are singletons. Study-level points and caveats: Cytomegalovirus-associated status was assigned to 150 to 200 TCR beta chains. According to reports, the classifier identified cytomegalovirus status with high specificity and sensitivity.

Germline V gives CDR1 SQVTM, CDR2 ANQGSEA. Trimming removed 8 bases from V and 6 bases from J, with 19 bases in between. The CDR3 is 13 residues long. The donors were members of the roughly 130-subject validation cohort (separate from the 666-subject first cohort). The TCR originated in a woman between 18 and 29 years old in good health and CMV-seronegative. The chain links TRBV29-1 to TRBJ1-2; weak D call: TRBD1 (6 bases). Sequences were obtained from PBMCs. The CDR3: CSSVRDTSDGYTF. CDR3 DNA sequence: TGCAGCAGCGTTCGGGACACCTCGGATGGCTACACCTTC.